These T cell receptor beta chains were read from a single sample in a study of identical twins. TCRdb analysed the 5' RACE reads with MiXCR anew, one entry per CDR3 protein. The top ten hold just over 7% of the sample, which has 300,000 to 400,000 distinct CDR3 sequences, about 12% seen once. The same data also went into a second study, on yellow fever vaccine responses in identical twins.

Sequencing used CD8+ T cells sorted from blood. The receptors shown here come from a woman in her late teens or twenties in good health. CDR3s include the opening cysteine and the closing phenylalanine or tryptophan. A D gene is named only where the DNA matches it firmly. Size is stated for part of the rows, as once, few or many counts, or as a class when the clone is expanded.

CDR3 protein: CASSWGSVYEQYF; CDR3 DNA: TGTGCCAGCAGCTGGGGGTCGGTTTACGAGCAGTACTTC; CDR3 length: 13; J gene: TRBJ2-7; V gene: TRBV5-6; D gene: -; clone size: many
CDR3 protein: CASSFSFVAVGTEAFF; CDR3 DNA: TGTGCCAGCAGCTTTAGTTTTGTGGCGGTAGGCACTGAAGCTTTCTTT; CDR3 length: 16; J gene: TRBJ1-1; V gene: TRBV7-8; D gene: -; clone size: few
CDR3 protein: CAISEGQGFANEQFF; CDR3 DNA: TGTGCCATCAGTGAGGGACAGGGGTTTGCCAATGAGCAGTTCTTC; CDR3 length: 15; J gene: TRBJ2-1; V gene: TRBV10-3; D gene: TRBD1; clone size: few
CDR3 protein: CASTSRVNEQFF; CDR3 DNA: TGTGCCAGCACTTCCCGAGTGAATGAGCAGTTCTTC; CDR3 length: 12; J gene: TRBJ2-1; V gene: TRBV28; D gene: -; clone size: many
CDR3 protein: CASSERPGNTEAFF; CDR3 DNA: TGCGCCAGCAGTGAGCGCCCTGGGAACACTGAAGCTTTCTTT; CDR3 length: 14; J gene: TRBJ1-1; V gene: TRBV10-1; D gene: -; clone size: -
CDR3 protein: CASSPQRGIRNNSPLHF; CDR3 DNA: TGTGCCAGCAGTCCCCAAAGGGGGATTCGGAATAATTCACCCCTCCACTTT; CDR3 length: 17; J gene: TRBJ1-6; V gene: TRBV25-1; D gene: -; clone size: -
CDR3 protein: CASSLALGGLAEQFF; CDR3 DNA: TGTGCCAGCAGCTTAGCGTTAGGGGGCTTGGCTGAGCAGTTCTTC; CDR3 length: 15; J gene: TRBJ2-1; V gene: TRBV7-2; D gene: TRBD1; clone size: few
CDR3 protein: CASSLGPDLAGGLRETQYF; CDR3 DNA: TGTGCCAGCAGCTTAGGTCCGGATTTAGCGGGGGGGCTGCGAGAGACCCAGTACTTC; CDR3 length: 19; J gene: TRBJ2-5; V gene: TRBV11-2; D gene: TRBD2; clone size: -
CDR3 protein: CASSHDRGVDGANVLTF; CDR3 DNA: TGTGCCAGCAGCCACGACAGGGGTGTAGATGGGGCCAACGTCCTGACTTTC; CDR3 length: 17; J gene: TRBJ2-6; V gene: TRBV7-9; D gene: TRBD1; clone size: few
CDR3 protein: CASTSSLTDTQYF; CDR3 DNA: TGTGCCAGCACCAGTAGCCTCACAGATACGCAGTATTTT; CDR3 length: 13; J gene: TRBJ2-3; V gene: TRBV7-9; D gene: -; clone size: -
CDR3 protein: CASSEGDTGELFF; CDR3 DNA: TGTGCCAGCAGTGAGGGGGACACCGGGGAGCTGTTTTTT; CDR3 length: 13; J gene: TRBJ2-2; V gene: TRBV6-1; D gene: -; clone size: many
CDR3 protein: CASSQDTLAWEETQYF; CDR3 DNA: TGTGCCAGCAGCCAAGATACACTAGCGTGGGAAGAGACCCAGTACTTC; CDR3 length: 16; J gene: TRBJ2-5; V gene: TRBV3-1; D gene: TRBD2; clone size: few
CDR3 protein: CASSPDRGLQFF; CDR3 DNA: TGCGCCAGCAGCCCGGACAGGGGGTTGCAGTTCTTC; CDR3 length: 12; J gene: TRBJ2-1; V gene: TRBV5-1; D gene: TRBD1; clone size: -
CDR3 protein: CASSVEGARNEQFF; CDR3 DNA: TGTGCCAGCAGCGTAGAGGGGGCGCGGAATGAGCAGTTCTTC; CDR3 length: 14; J gene: TRBJ2-1; V gene: TRBV9; D gene: TRBD1; clone size: -
CDR3 protein: CASSLGTGTGVRNEQFF; CDR3 DNA: TGCGCCAGCAGCTTGGGAACCGGGACAGGGGTCCGGAATGAGCAGTTCTTC; CDR3 length: 17; J gene: TRBJ2-1; V gene: TRBV5-1; D gene: TRBD1; clone size: few
CDR3 protein: CASSLYGTEAFF; CDR3 DNA: TGCGCCAGCAGCTTGTACGGCACTGAAGCTTTCTTT; CDR3 length: 12; J gene: TRBJ1-1; V gene: TRBV5-1; D gene: -; clone size: many
CDR3 protein: CASSVRAVGYEQYF; CDR3 DNA: TGTGCCAGCAGCGTAAGGGCCGTGGGCTACGAGCAGTACTTC; CDR3 length: 14; J gene: TRBJ2-7; V gene: TRBV9; D gene: -; clone size: few
CDR3 protein: CASSQGVWGPLGYTF; CDR3 DNA: TGCGCCAGCAGCCAGGGTGTGTGGGGCCCTTTGGGCTACACCTTC; CDR3 length: 15; J gene: TRBJ1-2; V gene: TRBV4-1; D gene: -; clone size: many
CDR3 protein: CASSLASVPDGNEQFF; CDR3 DNA: TGTGCCAGCAGCTTAGCCTCGGTCCCCGATGGGAATGAGCAGTTCTTC; CDR3 length: 16; J gene: TRBJ2-1; V gene: TRBV7-9; D gene: -; clone size: -